The next 26 T cell receptor beta chains were all read from a single sample in a study of shared T cell receptors in the human thymus. Measured with immunoSEQ multiplex PCR; TCRdb has only the in-frame clones, and not every one. The sample has over 450,000 clones; about four fifths are singletons. The same sample was also studied in work on human thymus T cells.

The sample taken for sequencing was thymocytes. The receptor source for this set is a boy younger than two with a congenital heart defect.

V and J are TRBV11-2 and TRBJ2-1; TRBD2 matches 8 bases. The germline V gene encodes CDR1 SGHAT and CDR2 FQNNGV. The J segment lost 12 bases and the V segment lost 4 bases, leaving 11 bases of the junction unmatched. CDR3 length: 14 amino acids. The CDR3 sequence: CASSSSPSSGWQFF. Written as DNA, the CDR3 is TGTGCCAGCAGCTCCTCCCCGTCTAGCGGGTGGCAGTTCTTC.

The chain employs TRBV21-1 and TRBJ2-7; the DNA was not compared with TRBD2, the D call given in the table. TRBV21-1 is a pseudogene locus. This CDR3 is built from 17 residues. The CDR3 protein is CASSTPRWAGDYYEQYF. The CDR3 DNA sequence: TGTGCCAGCAGCACCCCCCGTTGGGCGGGGGACTACTACGAGCAGTACTTC.

CDR3 in amino acids: CASSRPQGRYEQYF. CDR3 nucleotides: TGTGCCAGCAGTCGGCCACAGGGACGCTACGAGCAGTACTTC. The J gene is TRBJ2-7, the V gene TRBV28; D might be TRBD1 (6 bases). CDR3 length: 14 residues. Looked up from germline, CDR1 is MDHEN and CDR2 is SYDVKM. The V end lost 5 bases, the J end lost 3 bases, and 14 bases lay between the germline ends.

CDR3 sequence (DNA): TGTGCCAGCAGCTCAACCAAGGGGCCAGATACGCAGTATTTT. This sequence encodes CASSSTKGPDTQYF. The chain employs TRBV13 and TRBJ2-3; possible D gene TRBD1, 5 bases. Germline CDR1 is PRHDT and CDR2 is FYEKMQ (reference sequence). V was shortened by 4 bases and J by 4 bases, with 12 bases between the two germline ends. The CDR3 length is 14 residues.

The CDR3 sequence: CSVGHRSEYYEQYF. CDR3 coding DNA: TGCAGCGTTGGCCACAGGTCAGAGTACTACGAGCAGTACTTC. The J gene is TRBJ2-7, the V gene TRBV29-1; D may be TRBD1 (5 bases). V lost 4 bases, J lost 3 bases, and 16 bases lay in between. The germline V gene has CDR1 SQVTM and CDR2 ANQGSEA. This CDR3 region has 14 residues.

This clone was observed a few times. This chain uses TRBV11-3 with TRBJ2-6; D gene ambiguous. This CDR3 contains 15 residues. V shed 2 bases and J shed 4 bases, with 9 bases lying between them. Germline V gene data show CDR1 as SGHNT and CDR2 as YENEEA. CDR3 amino acids: CASSLKPSGANVLTF. CDR3 nucleotide sequence: TGTGCCAGCAGCTTAAAGCCTTCCGGGGCCAACGTCCTGACTTTC.

V usage is TRBV11-1 and J usage is TRBJ1-1; maybe TRBD1 (6 bases). V was trimmed by 5 bases and J by 1 base, leaving 14 bases between them. There are 15 residues in the CDR3. Looked up from germline, CDR1 is SGHAT and CDR2 is FQDESV (reference sequence). The CDR3 DNA sequence: TGTGCCAGCAGCGCCCCCGGGACACAGAACACTGAAGCTTTCTTT. This gives the protein CASSAPGTQNTEAFF.

J is TRBJ2-1 and V is TRBV19; 10 bases map to TRBD2. Germline CDR1 LNHDA, CDR2 SQIVND (reference sequence). Trimming removed 5 bases from V and 3 bases from J; junction bases left unmatched: 4. CDR3 size: 15 residues. The chain's CDR3 is CASSLRLAGYNEQFF. As DNA, the CDR3 is TGTGCCAGTAGTCTCAGACTAGCGGGCTACAATGAGCAGTTCTTC.

The J gene is TRBJ2-2, the V gene TRBV10-3; 11 bases map to TRBD2. Trimming took 3 bases from V and 2 from J; bases not matched to a gene: 5. Germline V gene sequence: CDR1 ENHRY, CDR2 SYGVKD. This CDR3 has 17 residues. For the CDR3, the DNA is TGTGCCATCAGTGATGGGGGACTAGCGGTCAACACCGGGGAGCTGTTTTTT. Protein product: CAISDGGLAVNTGELFF.

V and J are TRBV28 and TRBJ2-7, with 8 bases matching TRBD2. Germline CDR1 MDHEN, CDR2 SYDVKM. The CDR3 runs 14 residues. Trimming cost V 8 bases and J 7 bases; bases outside gene matches: 13. The DNA for the CDR3 is TGTGCCAGCCAACCCCCCAAGGCGGGGGGAGAGCAGTACTTC. As protein: CASQPPKAGGEQYF.

This clone appeared once. The chain is built from TRBV12-5 and TRBJ1-1; TRBD1 matches 11 bases. With V trimmed by 7 bases and J by 5 bases, 6 bases remained unmatched. The CDR3 has 14 amino acids. Germline assignment: CDR1 LGHNT and CDR2 FRNRAP. The CDR3 here is CASAGDRGETEAFF. In DNA form, the CDR3 reads TGTGCTAGTGCCGGGGACAGGGGGGAGACTGAAGCTTTCTTT.

The CDR3 here is CASSKSWGPRDRGFYEQYF. The CDR3 nucleotides read TGCGCCAGCAGTAAAAGCTGGGGCCCCCGGGACAGGGGATTCTACGAGCAGTACTTC. This chain connects TRBV4-3 to TRBJ2-7, with 10 bases matching TRBD1. Looked up from germline, CDR1 is LGHNA and CDR2 is YSLEER. With 6 bases clipped from V and 3 bases from J, the junction kept 20 bases outside the gene matches. This CDR3 contains 19 residues.

This clone was recorded once. The chain links TRBV4-1 to TRBJ2-7, with 10 bases matching TRBD2. Germline V lookup: CDR1 MGHRA, CDR2 YSYEKL. CDR3 length: 16 residues. The V gene end was trimmed by 2 bases and the J gene end by 3 bases; junction bases not matched to a gene: 7. CDR3 sequence reads: CASSQRAGTSDYEQYF. CDR3 DNA sequence: TGCGCCAGCAGCCAACGGGCCGGGACTAGCGACTACGAGCAGTACTTC.

This clone was seen once. The rearrangement joins TRBV6-5 to TRBJ2-7; D gene ambiguous. Trimming cost V 0 bases and J 7 bases, with 10 bases left between them. Germline values: CDR1 MNHEY, CDR2 SVGAGI. CDR3 length equals 13 residues. CDR3 region: CASSYSPLGEQYF. For the CDR3, the DNA is TGTGCCAGCAGTTACTCGCCCCTCGGGGAGCAGTACTTC.

The chain is built from TRBV5-1 and TRBJ2-1, with 7 bases fitting TRBD1. Per the germline V gene, CDR1 is SGHRS and CDR2 is YFSETQ. V lost 4 bases and J lost 8; bases outside the gene matches: 15. The CDR3 extends over 16 amino acids. The CDR3 loop reads CASSPHPDRPGDEQFF. The CDR3 nucleotides are TGCGCCAGCAGCCCCCACCCGGACAGGCCTGGGGATGAGCAGTTCTTC.

This chain uses TRBV7-2 with TRBJ1-2, with D possibly TRBD1 on 5 matching bases. Trimming pared 4 bases from V and 5 bases from J, leaving 14 bases between. This CDR3 region has 14 residues. Germline V gene data show CDR1 as SGHTA and CDR2 as FQGNSA. The chain's CDR3 is CASSCPWGVYGYTF. The CDR3 DNA sequence: TGTGCCAGCAGCTGCCCGTGGGGGGTGTATGGCTACACCTTC.

This clone has more than one count but fewer than ten. The V gene is TRBV5-6, the J gene TRBJ1-2, with D uncertain. This CDR3 has 16 amino acids. The V gene lost 2 bases and the J gene lost 4 bases, with 18 bases spanning the gap. Germline V gene sequence: CDR1 SGHDT, CDR2 YYEEEE. CDR3 DNA: TGTGCCAGCAGCTTTAACTTCTCCGGGAGGTCCTATGGCTACACCTTC. Translating gives CASSFNFSGRSYGYTF. The whole variable domain, filled in from reference TRBV5-6 and TRBJ1-2, reads DAGVTQSPTHLIKTRGQQVTLRCSPKSGHDTVSWYQQALGQGPQFIFQYYEEEERQRGNFPDRFSGHQFPNYSSELNVNALLLGDSALYLCASSFNFSGRSYGYTFGSGTRLTVV.

The chain recombines TRBV29-1 with TRBJ2-1; 7 bases match TRBD1. CDR3 size: 14 residues. V was clipped by 5 bases and J by 9 bases; unmatched bases: 13. The germline V gene encodes CDR1 SQVTM and CDR2 ANQGSEA. This CDR3 is CSVLKGAVGTEQFF. The CDR3 DNA follows: TGCAGCGTTCTCAAGGGGGCCGTAGGTACTGAGCAGTTCTTC.

This chain links TRBV25-1 with TRBJ2-6; D not certain. Germline lookup yields CDR1 MGHDK and CDR2 SYGVNS. This CDR3 has 18 amino acids. The germline V and J ends were trimmed by 6 bases and 0 bases, with 18 bases remaining between them. The CDR3 nucleotides read TGTGCCAGCAGCCCCCCGCGGCTCAAATTCTCTGGGGCCAACGTCCTGACTTTC. As protein: CASSPPRLKFSGANVLTF.

This clone turned up a few times. The J gene is TRBJ2-7, the V gene TRBV28; 9 bases match TRBD2. The V segment lost 6 bases and the J segment 5 bases; nucleotides outside the gene matches: 14. The length of the CDR3 is 16 residues. Germline assignment: CDR1 MDHEN and CDR2 SYDVKM. The CDR3 region has the DNA TGTGCCAGCAGGGGCGGGACTAGCTACCGATGGAACGAGCAGTACTTC. Amino acid sequence: CASRGGTSYRWNEQYF.

This clone was seen only a few times. V usage is TRBV7-9 and J usage is TRBJ1-3; perhaps TRBD1 as D (6 bases). Germline values: CDR1 SEHNR, CDR2 FQNEAQ (reference sequence). CDR3 length: 17 residues. Between the trimmed V and J ends, which lost 1 base and 0 bases, there was a span of 13 bases. This CDR3 reads CASSLGRTEYSGNTIYF. In DNA form, the CDR3 reads TGTGCCAGCAGCTTAGGCCGGACAGAATACTCTGGAAACACCATATATTTT.

The J gene is TRBJ1-4, the V gene TRBV7-8; 7 bases align to TRBD1. The CDR3 runs 15 residues. Trimming cost V 3 bases and J 3 bases; bases outside gene matches: 4. From germline, CDR1 is SGHVS and CDR2 FQNEAQ. For the CDR3, the DNA is TGTGCCAGCAGCTTGGGCGGGACAGCTAATGAAAAACTGTTTTTT. This gives the protein CASSLGGTANEKLFF.

The chain links TRBV6-1 to TRBJ2-2; 9 bases are a match to TRBD2. The CDR3 is 17 amino acids. CDR1 and CDR2 (germline): MNHNS, SASEGT. V lost 3 bases to trimming and J lost 2 bases; unmatched junction nucleotides: 7. The DNA of the CDR3 is TGTGCCAGCAGTGAGCCTGGACTAGCGAGTAACACCGGGGAGCTGTTTTTT. Encoded protein: CASSEPGLASNTGELFF.

This chain links TRBV28 with TRBJ1-4; 11 nucleotides line up with TRBD1. The CDR3 covers 16 residues. Losses at the gene ends were 5 bases for V and 5 bases for J; bases not matched to a gene: 7. Germline CDR1 is MDHEN and CDR2 is SYDVKM. CDR3 nucleotide sequence: TGTGCCAGCAGTGGAATAGGGACAGGGGGGAATGAAAAACTGTTTTTT. Its protein is CASSGIGTGGNEKLFF.

This clone was found a few times. V and J are TRBV19 and TRBJ1-4; 7 bases line up with TRBD1. The CDR3 extends over 16 amino acids. V lost 6 bases, J lost 5 bases, and 12 bases stayed unmatched. Germline V gene sequence: CDR1 LNHDA, CDR2 SQIVND (reference sequence). Here the CDR3 DNA reads TGTGCCAGTAGCAACCCCCGGGACAGCCAAAATGAAAAACTGTTTTTT. Its translation is CASSNPRDSQNEKLFF.

This clone was counted only a few times. The J gene is TRBJ1-1, the V gene TRBV19, with 7 positions matching TRBD1. This CDR3 is 12 amino acids long. Looked up from germline, CDR1 is LNHDA and CDR2 is SQIVND (reference sequence). The junction had 5 bases not matched to a gene; V was cut back by 10 bases and J by 3 bases. The CDR3 nucleotides are TGTGCCACCAAAACAGGGGACACTGAAGCTTTCTTT. As protein: CATKTGDTEAFF.